Below are 19 T cell receptor beta chains sequenced from a single sample in a study of blood T cell repertoires in COVID-19. The data were produced by immunoSEQ multiplex PCR, yet TCRdb's version contains in-frame clones alone and is incomplete. In the table there are 150,000 to 200,000 clones, just over 85% of which are singletons. Source material: PBMCs or T cells enriched from blood (not recorded which). All receptors derive from a woman between 18 and 29 years old who had recovered from COVID-19.

As for this clone: The junction does not match germline at one end; this may be a read error. This chain connects TRBV3-1 (or the pseudogene TRBV3-2) to TRBJ2-1; D is perhaps TRBD1 (5 bases). From germline, CDR1 is LGHDT and CDR2 YNNKEL (reference sequence). This CDR3 is built from 17 residues. CDR3 sequence (DNA): TGTGCCAGCAGCCAAGGTGGCGCAGGGTCCCCCTACGATGAGCAGTTCTTC. Its translation: CASSQGGAGSPYDEQFF.

The gene calls are TRBV6-1 and TRBJ2-7; TRBD1 matches at 10 bases. The CDR3 totals 16 residues. The germline gives CDR1 MNHNS, CDR2 SASEGT. V trimming: 2 bases; J trimming: 5 bases; junction bases outside the gene matches: 9. CDR3 residues: CASSETLTGGKHEQYF. DNA of the CDR3: TGTGCCAGCAGTGAAACGTTGACAGGGGGCAAACACGAGCAGTACTTC.

The chain employs TRBV27 and TRBJ2-1, with TRBD1 identical over 9 bases. The trim removed 5 bases at V and 4 bases at J, leaving 9 bases unmatched. The germline V gene encodes CDR1 MNHEY and CDR2 SMNVEV (reference sequence). This CDR3 has 16 residues. The CDR3 bases are TGTGCCAGCAGTGTCACCGGGACAGGGCCTTACAATGAGCAGTTCTTC. Its translation is CASSVTGTGPYNEQFF.

The V call is TRBV28, the J call TRBJ2-3; D unresolved. The CDR3 contains 15 residues. Germline V gene sequence: CDR1 MDHEN, CDR2 SYDVKM. Deletions cut 2 bases from V and 9 bases from J, with 18 bases between. The CDR3 loop is CASSLPLLLGWTQYF. CDR3 DNA sequence: TGTGCCAGCAGTTTACCCCTCCTCCTAGGATGGACGCAGTATTTT.

This clone showed up just a few times. CDR3 protein: CASSPTPGTPGLAGGTFSYNEQFF. Here the CDR3 DNA reads TGTGCCAGCAGTCCCACCCCCGGGACCCCCGGACTAGCGGGAGGAACTTTTTCCTACAATGAGCAGTTCTTC. J is TRBJ2-1 and V is TRBV6-6; 14 positions agree with TRBD2. Germline V gene sequence: CDR1 MNHNY, CDR2 SVGAGI (reference sequence). The junction had 25 bases not matched to a gene; V was cut back by 5 bases and J by 1 base. The length of the CDR3 is 24 residues.

The V gene is TRBV28, the J gene TRBJ1-5, with a tentative D call TRBD1 (6 bases). The germline gives CDR1 MDHEN, CDR2 SYDVKM. V shed 9 bases and J shed 4 bases, with 19 bases lying between them. This CDR3 is 15 amino acids long. The CDR3 reads CASTGIGQTNQPQHF. The CDR3 bases are TGTGCCAGTACGGGGATAGGACAGACTAATCAGCCCCAGCATTTT.

The rearrangement joins TRBV6-5 to TRBJ1-3; 8 positions match TRBD1. Per germline, CDR1 MNHEY and CDR2 SVGAGI. CDR3 size: 16 residues. V gave up 0 bases and J gave up 3 bases; unmatched junction bases: 4. CDR3 sequence (DNA): TGTGCCAGCAGTTACTCCGACAGGGGTGGTGGAAACACCATATATTTT. It encodes CASSYSDRGGGNTIYF.

This chain uses TRBV7-2 with TRBJ1-2; D is uncertain. CDR1 is SGHTA, CDR2 FQGNSA, per germline. V was clipped by 1 base and J by 2 bases, with 5 bases between them. The CDR3 is 13 amino acids. As DNA, the CDR3 is TGTGCCAGCAGCTTAGGCAGGAACTATGGCTACACCTTC. Amino acids: CASSLGRNYGYTF.

The CDR3 loop reads CASSQIAGTAYSPLHF. CDR3 DNA sequence: TGCGCCAGCAGCCAAATAGCGGGGACAGCCTATTCACCCCTCCACTTT. The V gene is TRBV4-3, the J gene TRBJ1-6; 7 bases map to TRBD1. V lost 2 bases and J lost 8; bases outside the gene matches: 9. Germline V gives CDR1 LGHNA, CDR2 YSLEER. CDR3 length: 16 amino acids.

V gene TRBV7-2 combines with J gene TRBJ2-2; 11 positions match TRBD2. The J segment lost 6 bases and the V segment lost 4 bases, leaving 7 bases of the junction unmatched. The CDR3 spans 16 residues. Germline-derived CDR1 and CDR2 are SGHTA and FQGNSA. The CDR3 here is CASSSPLAGVAGELFF. In DNA, the CDR3 is TGTGCCAGCAGCTCCCCACTAGCGGGAGTCGCCGGGGAGCTGTTTTTT.

The chain recombines TRBV6-2 or TRBV6-3 with TRBJ1-3; TRBD1 might be the D (6 bases). This CDR3 contains 17 residues. V lost 0 bases and J 0 bases, leaving 12 bases between the germline ends. Germline CDR1 reads MNHEY; CDR2 reads SVGEGT. The CDR3 region is CASSYSSTGTSGNTIYF. In DNA, the CDR3 is TGTGCCAGCAGTTACTCGAGTACAGGGACCTCTGGAAACACCATATATTTT.

The chain is built from TRBV18 and TRBJ2-7; 10 positions match TRBD1. CDR1 is KGHSH and CDR2 is LQKENI in the germline V gene. This CDR3 comprises 14 residues. V was pared by 3 bases and J by 7 bases, with 6 bases of the junction left unmatched. CDR3 region: CASSPNQDRGEQYF. DNA of the CDR3: TGTGCCAGCTCACCGAACCAGGACAGGGGGGAGCAGTACTTC.

This clone was recorded once. The chain joins TRBV9 to TRBJ2-5; 7 bases fit TRBD2. The CDR3 has 14 residues. The germline CDR1 and CDR2 sequences are SGDLS and YYNGEE. The V and J ends lost 7 bases and 4 bases, in that order; junction bases with no gene match: 10. Here the CDR3 reads CASAGRENGETQYF. For the CDR3, the DNA is TGTGCCAGCGCTGGGCGGGAGAATGGAGAGACCCAGTACTTC.

In DNA form, the CDR3 reads TGCGCCAGCAGCCTGAGGACAGCAAAATCGGGCTACACCTTC. Residues: CASSLRTAKSGYTF. The chain links TRBV5-1 to TRBJ1-2; a possible D gene is TRBD1 (6 bases). The CDR3 contains 14 residues. V lost 4 bases and J lost 8, with 18 bases in between. CDR1 and CDR2 from the germline V gene are SGHRS and YFSETQ. The entire variable domain, with the rest obtained from reference TRBV5-1 and TRBJ1-2, is as follows: KAGVTQTPRYLIKTRGQQVTLSCSPISGHRSVSWYQQTPGQGLQFLFEYFSETQRNKGNFPGRFSGRQFSNSRSEMNVSTLELGDSALYLCASSLRTAKSGYTFGSGTRLTVV.

The CDR3 sequence is CASSKQGSTNTGELFF. DNA for the CDR3: TGTGCCAGCAGCAAACAGGGGTCCACGAACACCGGGGAGCTGTTTTTT. V usage is TRBV7-2 and J usage is TRBJ2-2; 7 positions match TRBD1. CDR1 and CDR2 from the germline V gene are SGHTA and FQGNSA. CDR3 length equals 16 residues. J gave up 0 bases and V 5 bases, and 6 bases lay outside the gene matches.

V and J are TRBV20-1 and TRBJ2-7, with unresolved D. The germline gives CDR1 DFQATT, CDR2 SNEGSKA (reference sequence). V lost 4 bases and J lost 4, with 8 bases in between. The CDR3 totals 11 residues. CDR3 residues: CSATDGYEQYF. For the CDR3, the DNA is TGCAGTGCTACCGACGGGTACGAGCAGTACTTC.

CDR3 in amino acids: CAWNQGAIYGYTF. The DNA for the CDR3 is TGTGCCTGGAACCAGGGGGCAATCTATGGCTACACCTTC. This chain connects TRBV30 to TRBJ1-2, with 8 positions matching TRBD1. The CDR3 has 13 residues. V shed 4 bases and J 4 bases; nucleotides not matched to a gene: 5. Germline CDR1 and CDR2: GTSNPN and SVGIG (reference sequence).

Only one count was recorded for this clone. This chain connects TRBV28 to TRBJ2-1, with 7 bases matching TRBD2. Germline V gene data show CDR1 as MDHEN and CDR2 as SYDVKM. This CDR3 spans 16 amino acids. Trimming at V came to 7 bases and at J to 6 bases, leaving 15 bases not matched to a gene. The DNA of the CDR3 is TGTGCCAGCAACGAACCCGGGGGGACGGGGGGCAATGAGCAGTTCTTC. Residues: CASNEPGGTGGNEQFF.

V is TRBV24-1 and J is TRBJ1-6; D gene ambiguous. V was shortened by 1 base and J by 7 bases, with 10 bases between the two germline ends. CDR3 length: 15 amino acids. Germline V gene lookup returns CDR1 KGHDR and CDR2 SFDVKD. This chain's CDR3 is CATSDLGPGNSPLHF. The CDR3 DNA reads TGTGCCACCAGTGATTTAGGGCCGGGGAATTCACCCCTCCACTTT.